The source of this T cell receptor (beta chain) is a study of cytomegalovirus exposure and HLA in healthy donors. Regarding the study as a whole: Association of some 18,000 TCR beta sequences with HLA alleles was found at 0.05 false discovery rate in a later analysis. What TCR beta sequences reportedly achieved was accurate prediction of HLA-A and HLA-B alleles in most subjects.

When sampled, the donors appeared nominally healthy, though they likely had unrecorded immune exposures. The PCR had 60 Vbeta and 13 Jbeta primers. Here immunoSEQ multiplex PCR was the method, and the copy in TCRdb shows in-frame clones only, minus some. The table lists 150,000 to 200,000 clones, around 80% of them singletons. CDR1 is SEHNR, CDR2 FQNEAQ, per germline (reference sequence). This CDR3 is 15 amino acids long. V lost 1 base and J 4 bases, leaving 14 bases between the germline ends. A remark on this clone: Its target is unknown.

The chain is built from TRBV7-9 and TRBJ2-7; TRBD2 is a possible D gene (7 bases). Sample: PBMCs. The TCR was taken from a girl aged 5-17 years in good health and CMV-seropositive. CDR3 sequence: CASSLVRGADYEQYF. The CDR3 DNA follows: TGTGCCAGCAGCTTAGTTCGGGGGGCGGATTACGAGCAGTACTTC. Combining the CDR3 with reference TRBV7-9 and TRBJ2-7 gives the whole variable domain DTGVSQNPRHKITKRGQNVTFRCDPISEHNRLYWYRQTLGQGPEFLTYFQNEAQLEKSRLLSDRFSAERPKGSFSTLEIQRTEQGDSAMYLCASSLVRGADYEQYFGPGTRLTVT.